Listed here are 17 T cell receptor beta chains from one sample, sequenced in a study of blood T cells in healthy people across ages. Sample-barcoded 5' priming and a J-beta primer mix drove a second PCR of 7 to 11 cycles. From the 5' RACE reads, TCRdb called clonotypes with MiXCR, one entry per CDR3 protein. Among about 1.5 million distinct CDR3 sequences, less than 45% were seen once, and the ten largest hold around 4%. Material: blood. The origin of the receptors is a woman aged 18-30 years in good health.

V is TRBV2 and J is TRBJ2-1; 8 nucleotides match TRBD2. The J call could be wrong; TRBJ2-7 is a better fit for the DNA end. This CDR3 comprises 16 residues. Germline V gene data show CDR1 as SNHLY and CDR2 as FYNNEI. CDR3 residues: CASSESREGSYNEQYF. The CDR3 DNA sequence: TGTGCCAGCAGTGAATCACGGGAGGGCTCCTACAATGAGCAGTACTTC.

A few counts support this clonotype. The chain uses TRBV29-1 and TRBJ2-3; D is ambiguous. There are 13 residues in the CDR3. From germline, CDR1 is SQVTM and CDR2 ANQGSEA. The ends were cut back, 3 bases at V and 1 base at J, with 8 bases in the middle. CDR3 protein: CSVDPQGTDTQYF. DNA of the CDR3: TGCAGCGTTGACCCCCAGGGCACAGATACGCAGTATTTT.

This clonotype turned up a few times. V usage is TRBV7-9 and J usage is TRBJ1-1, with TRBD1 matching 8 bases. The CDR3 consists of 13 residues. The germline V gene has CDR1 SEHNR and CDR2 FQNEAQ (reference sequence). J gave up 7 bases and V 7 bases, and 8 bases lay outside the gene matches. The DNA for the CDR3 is TGTGCCAGCAACGACAGGGGCAAGGGTGAAGCTTTCTTT. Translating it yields CASNDRGKGEAFF.

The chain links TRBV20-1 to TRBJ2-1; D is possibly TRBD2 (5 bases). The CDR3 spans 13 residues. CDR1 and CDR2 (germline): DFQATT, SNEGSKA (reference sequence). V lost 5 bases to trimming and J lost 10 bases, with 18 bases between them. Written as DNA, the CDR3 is TGCAGTGCTCCTCCCGGAGGTCAGTGGGAGCAGTTCTTC. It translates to CSAPPGGQWEQFF.

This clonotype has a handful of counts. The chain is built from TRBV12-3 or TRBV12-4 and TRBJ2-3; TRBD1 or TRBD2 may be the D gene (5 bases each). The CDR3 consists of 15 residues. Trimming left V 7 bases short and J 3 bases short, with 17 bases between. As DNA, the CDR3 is TGTGCCAGCACTCCCCGGGACCCAAGGACAGATACGCAGTATTTT. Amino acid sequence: CASTPRDPRTDTQYF.

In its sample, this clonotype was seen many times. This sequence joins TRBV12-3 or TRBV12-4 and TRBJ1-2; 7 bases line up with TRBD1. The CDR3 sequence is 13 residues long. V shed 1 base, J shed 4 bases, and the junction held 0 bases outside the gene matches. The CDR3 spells CASSLGQGYGYTF. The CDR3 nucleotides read TGTGCCAGCAGTTTAGGACAGGGCTATGGCTACACCTTC.

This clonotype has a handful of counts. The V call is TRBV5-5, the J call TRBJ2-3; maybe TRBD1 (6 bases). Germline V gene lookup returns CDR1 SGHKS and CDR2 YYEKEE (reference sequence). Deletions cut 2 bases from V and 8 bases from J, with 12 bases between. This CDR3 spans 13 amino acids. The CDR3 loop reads CASSFPDSATQYF. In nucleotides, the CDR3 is TGTGCCAGCAGCTTCCCGGACAGCGCTACGCAGTATTTT.

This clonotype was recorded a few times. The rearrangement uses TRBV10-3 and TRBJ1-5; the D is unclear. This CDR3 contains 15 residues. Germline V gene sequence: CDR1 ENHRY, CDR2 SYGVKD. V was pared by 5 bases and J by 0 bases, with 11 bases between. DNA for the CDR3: TGTGCCATCAGTCCGGAGTCATATAGCAATCAGCCCCAGCATTTT. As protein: CAISPESYSNQPQHF.

Here the CDR3 DNA reads TGTGCCAGCAGCGTCGACAGGGCGGGCAATCAGCCCCAGCATTTT. This codes for CASSVDRAGNQPQHF. The V gene is TRBV6-1, the J gene TRBJ1-5, with 7 bases that match TRBD1. The V and J ends lost 6 bases and 2 bases, in that order; junction bases with no gene match: 7. The germline CDR1 and CDR2 sequences are MNHNS and SASEGT. The CDR3 extends over 15 amino acids.

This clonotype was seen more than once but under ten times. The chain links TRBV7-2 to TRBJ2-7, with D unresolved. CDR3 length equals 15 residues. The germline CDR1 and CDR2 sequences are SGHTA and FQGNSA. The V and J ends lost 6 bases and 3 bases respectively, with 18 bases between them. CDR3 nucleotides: TGTGCCAGCAGTTCTACGTCCGAGGACCGCTACGAGCAGTACTTC. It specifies CASSSTSEDRYEQYF.

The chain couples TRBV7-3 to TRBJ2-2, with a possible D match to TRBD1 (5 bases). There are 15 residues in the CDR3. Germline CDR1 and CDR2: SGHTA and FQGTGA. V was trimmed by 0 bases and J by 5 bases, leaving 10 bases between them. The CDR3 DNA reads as TGTGCCAGCAGCTTAACGGGGCAGTTTACCGGGGAGCTGTTTTTT. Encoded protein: CASSLTGQFTGELFF.

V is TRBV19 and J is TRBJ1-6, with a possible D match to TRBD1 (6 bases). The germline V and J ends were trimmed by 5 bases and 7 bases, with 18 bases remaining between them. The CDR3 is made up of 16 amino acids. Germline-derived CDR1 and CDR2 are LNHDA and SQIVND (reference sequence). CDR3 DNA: TGTGCCAGTAGTTCCCAAGGGGGACTGGGAAATTCACCCCTCCACTTT. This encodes CASSSQGGLGNSPLHF.

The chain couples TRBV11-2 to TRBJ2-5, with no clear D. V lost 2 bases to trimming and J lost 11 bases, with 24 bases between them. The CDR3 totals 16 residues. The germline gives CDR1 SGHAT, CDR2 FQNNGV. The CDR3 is CASSLNPMLGDNEQYF. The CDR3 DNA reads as TGTGCCAGCAGCTTAAACCCAATGCTAGGTGACAATGAGCAGTACTTC. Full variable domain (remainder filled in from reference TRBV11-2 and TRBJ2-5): EAGVAQSPRYKIIEKRQSVAFWCNPISGHATLYWYQQILGQGPKLLIQFQNNGVVDDSQLPKDRFSAERLKGVDSTLKIQPAKLEDSAVYLCASSLNPMLGDNEQYFGPGTRLLVL.

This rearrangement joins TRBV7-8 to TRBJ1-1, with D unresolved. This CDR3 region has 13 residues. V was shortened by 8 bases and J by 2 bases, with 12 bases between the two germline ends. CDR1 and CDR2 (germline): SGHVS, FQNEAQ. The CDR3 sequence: CASGGVHNTEAFF. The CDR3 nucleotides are TGTGCCAGCGGTGGGGTCCATAACACTGAAGCTTTCTTT. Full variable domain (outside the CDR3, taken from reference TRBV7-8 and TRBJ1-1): GAGVSQSPRYKVAKRGQDVALRCDPISGHVSLFWYQQALGQGPEFLTYFQNEAQLDKSGLPSDRFFAERPEGSVSTLKIQRTQQEDSAVYLCASGGVHNTEAFFGQGTRLTVV.

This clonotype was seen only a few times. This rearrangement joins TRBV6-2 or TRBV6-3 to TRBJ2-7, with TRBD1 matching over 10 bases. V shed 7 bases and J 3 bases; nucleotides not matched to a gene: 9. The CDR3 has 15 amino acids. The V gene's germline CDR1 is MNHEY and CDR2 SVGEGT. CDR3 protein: CASTISGTGVYEQYF. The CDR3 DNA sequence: TGTGCCAGCACCATTTCCGGGACAGGGGTCTACGAGCAGTACTTC.

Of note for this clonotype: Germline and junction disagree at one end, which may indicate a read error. The CDR3 bases are TGTGCCAGCAGCATAGCGGGAGTGTCCAATGAGCAGTTCTTC. This codes for CASSIAGVSNEQFF. This chain uses TRBV7-9 with TRBJ2-1; TRBD2 aligns across 9 bases. The CDR3 totals 14 residues. Germline V gene sequence: CDR1 SEHNR, CDR2 FQNEAQ (reference sequence).

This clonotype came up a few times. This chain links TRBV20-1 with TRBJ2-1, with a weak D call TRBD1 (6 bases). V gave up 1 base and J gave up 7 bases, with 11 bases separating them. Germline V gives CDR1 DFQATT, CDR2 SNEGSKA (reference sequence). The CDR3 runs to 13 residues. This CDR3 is CSARVSTGNEQFF. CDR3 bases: TGCAGTGCTAGAGTTAGTACAGGGAATGAGCAGTTCTTC.